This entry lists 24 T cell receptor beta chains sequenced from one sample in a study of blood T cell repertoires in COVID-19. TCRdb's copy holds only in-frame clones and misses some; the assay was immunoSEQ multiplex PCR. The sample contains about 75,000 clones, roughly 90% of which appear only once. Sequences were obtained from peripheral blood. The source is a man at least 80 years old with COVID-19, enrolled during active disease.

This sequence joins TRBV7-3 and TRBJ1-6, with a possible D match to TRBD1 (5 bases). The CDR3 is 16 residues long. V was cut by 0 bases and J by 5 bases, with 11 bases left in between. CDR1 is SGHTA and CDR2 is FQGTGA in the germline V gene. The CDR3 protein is CASSLTGGTNNSPLHF. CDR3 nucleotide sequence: TGTGCCAGCAGCTTAACCGGTGGGACTAATAATTCACCCCTCCACTTT.

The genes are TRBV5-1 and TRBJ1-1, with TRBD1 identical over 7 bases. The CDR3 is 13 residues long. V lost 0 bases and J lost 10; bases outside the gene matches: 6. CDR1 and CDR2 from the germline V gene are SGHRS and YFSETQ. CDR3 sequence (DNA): TGCGCCAGCAGCTTGGGACAGGGTTCGAGAGCTTTCTTT. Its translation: CASSLGQGSRAFF.

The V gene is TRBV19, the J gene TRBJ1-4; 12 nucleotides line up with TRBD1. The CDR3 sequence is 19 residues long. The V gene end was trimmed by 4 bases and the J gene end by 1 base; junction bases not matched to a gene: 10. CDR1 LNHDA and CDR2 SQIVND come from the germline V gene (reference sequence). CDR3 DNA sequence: TGTGCCAGTAGTAACCCCCGGGACAGGGGGCCGGGAACTAATGAAAAACTGTTTTTT. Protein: CASSNPRDRGPGTNEKLFF.

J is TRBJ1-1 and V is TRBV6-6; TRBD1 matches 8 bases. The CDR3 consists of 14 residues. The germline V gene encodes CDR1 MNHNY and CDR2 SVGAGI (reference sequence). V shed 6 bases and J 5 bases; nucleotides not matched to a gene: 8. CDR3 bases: TGTGCCAGCAGACGCTCACAGGGGGAGACTGAAGCTTTCTTT. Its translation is CASRRSQGETEAFF.

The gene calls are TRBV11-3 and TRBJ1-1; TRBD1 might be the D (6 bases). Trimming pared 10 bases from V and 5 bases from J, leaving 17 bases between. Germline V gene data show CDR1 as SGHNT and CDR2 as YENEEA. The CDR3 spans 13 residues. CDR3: CATSLGQGTEAFF. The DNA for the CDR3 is TGTGCCACCTCACTGGGGCAGGGGACTGAAGCTTTCTTT.

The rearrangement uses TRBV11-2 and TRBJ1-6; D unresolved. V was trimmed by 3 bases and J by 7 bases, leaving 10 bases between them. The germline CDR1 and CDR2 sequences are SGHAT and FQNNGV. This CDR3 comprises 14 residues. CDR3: CASSFLDTNSPLHF. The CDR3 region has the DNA TGTGCCAGCAGCTTCTTAGATACGAATTCACCCCTCCACTTT.

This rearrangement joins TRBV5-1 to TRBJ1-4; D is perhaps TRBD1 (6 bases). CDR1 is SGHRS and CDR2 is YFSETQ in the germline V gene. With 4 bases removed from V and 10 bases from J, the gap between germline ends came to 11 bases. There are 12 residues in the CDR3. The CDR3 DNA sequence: TGCGCCAGCAGCATACAGGGTGGAAAACTGTTTTTT. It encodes CASSIQGGKLFF.

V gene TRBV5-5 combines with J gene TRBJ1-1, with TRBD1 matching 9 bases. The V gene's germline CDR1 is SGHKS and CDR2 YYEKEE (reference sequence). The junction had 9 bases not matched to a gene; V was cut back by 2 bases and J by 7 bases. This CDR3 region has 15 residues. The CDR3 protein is CASSFIRQGGSEAFF. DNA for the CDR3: TGTGCCAGCAGCTTTATAAGACAGGGGGGGAGTGAAGCTTTCTTT.

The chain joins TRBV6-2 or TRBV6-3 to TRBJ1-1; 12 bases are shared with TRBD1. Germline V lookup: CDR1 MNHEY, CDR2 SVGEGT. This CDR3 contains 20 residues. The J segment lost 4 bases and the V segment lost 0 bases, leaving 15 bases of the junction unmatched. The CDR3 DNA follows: TGTGCCAGCAGTTACTCGATTGTTTCCGGGGACAGGGGGCAGAGCACTGAAGCTTTCTTT. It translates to CASSYSIVSGDRGQSTEAFF.

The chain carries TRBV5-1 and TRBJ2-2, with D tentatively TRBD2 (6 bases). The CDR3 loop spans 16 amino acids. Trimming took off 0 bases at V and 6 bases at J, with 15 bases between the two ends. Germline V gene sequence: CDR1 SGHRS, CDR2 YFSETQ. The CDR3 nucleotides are TGCGCCAGCAGCTTGGAAGCAGGCGGAGGGGCCGGGGAGCTGTTTTTT. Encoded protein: CASSLEAGGGAGELFF.

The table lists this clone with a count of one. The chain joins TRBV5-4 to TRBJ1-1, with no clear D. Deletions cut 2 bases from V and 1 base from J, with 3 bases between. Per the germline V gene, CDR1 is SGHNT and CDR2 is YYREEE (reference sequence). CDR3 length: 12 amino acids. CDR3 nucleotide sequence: TGTGCCAGCAGCTTTCGGAACACTGAAGCTTTCTTT. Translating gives CASSFRNTEAFF.

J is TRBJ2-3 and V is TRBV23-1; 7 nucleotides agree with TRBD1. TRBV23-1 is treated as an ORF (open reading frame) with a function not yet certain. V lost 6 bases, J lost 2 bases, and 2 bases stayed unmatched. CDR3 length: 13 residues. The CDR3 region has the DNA TGCGCCAGCAGAGACAGGGACACAGATACGCAGTATTTT. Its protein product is CASRDRDTDTQYF.

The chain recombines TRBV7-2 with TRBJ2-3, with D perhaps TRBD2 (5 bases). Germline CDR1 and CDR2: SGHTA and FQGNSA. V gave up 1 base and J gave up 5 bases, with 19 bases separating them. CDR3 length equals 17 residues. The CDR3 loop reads CASSLGEEDPPRDTQYF. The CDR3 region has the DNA TGTGCCAGCAGCTTAGGCGAGGAGGACCCCCCCAGAGATACGCAGTATTTT.

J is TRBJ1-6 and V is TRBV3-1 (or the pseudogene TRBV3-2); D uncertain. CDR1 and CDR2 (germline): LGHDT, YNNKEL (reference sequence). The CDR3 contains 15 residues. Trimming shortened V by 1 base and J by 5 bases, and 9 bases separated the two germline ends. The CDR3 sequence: CASSQGSDHNSPLHF. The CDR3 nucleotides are TGTGCCAGCAGCCAAGGCAGCGACCATAATTCACCCCTCCACTTT.

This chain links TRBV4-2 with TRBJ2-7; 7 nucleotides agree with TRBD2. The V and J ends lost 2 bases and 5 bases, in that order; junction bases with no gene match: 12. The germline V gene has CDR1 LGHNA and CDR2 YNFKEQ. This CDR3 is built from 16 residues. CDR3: CASSQFASGGRNEQYF. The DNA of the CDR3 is TGTGCCAGCAGCCAATTCGCCTCGGGGGGACGGAACGAGCAGTACTTC.

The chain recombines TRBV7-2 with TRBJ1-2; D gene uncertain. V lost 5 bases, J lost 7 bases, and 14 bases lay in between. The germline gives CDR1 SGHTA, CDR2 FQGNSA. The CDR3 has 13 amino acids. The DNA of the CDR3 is TGTGCCAGCAGCCGGCGTCAGGTCTCTGGCTACACCTTC. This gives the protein CASSRRQVSGYTF. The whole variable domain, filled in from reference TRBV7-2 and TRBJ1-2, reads GAGVSQSPSNKVTEKGKDVELRCDPISGHTALYWYRQSLGQGLEFLIYFQGNSAPDKSGLPSDRFSAERTGGSVSTLTIQRTQQEDSAVYLCASSRRQVSGYTFGSGTRLTVV.

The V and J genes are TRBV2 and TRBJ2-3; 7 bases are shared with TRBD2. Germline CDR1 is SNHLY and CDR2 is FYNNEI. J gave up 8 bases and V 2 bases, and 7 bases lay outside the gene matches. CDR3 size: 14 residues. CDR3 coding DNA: TGTGCCAGCAGTGAACCTAGCGGTGTGGGTACGCAGTATTTT. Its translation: CASSEPSGVGTQYF.

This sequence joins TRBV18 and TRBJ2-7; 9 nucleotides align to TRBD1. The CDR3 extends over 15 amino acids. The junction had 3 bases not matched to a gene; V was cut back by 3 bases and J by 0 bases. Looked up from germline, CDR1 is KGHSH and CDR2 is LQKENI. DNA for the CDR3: TGTGCCAGCTCACCCGGGACAGGGATCTCCTACGAGCAGTACTTC. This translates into CASSPGTGISYEQYF.

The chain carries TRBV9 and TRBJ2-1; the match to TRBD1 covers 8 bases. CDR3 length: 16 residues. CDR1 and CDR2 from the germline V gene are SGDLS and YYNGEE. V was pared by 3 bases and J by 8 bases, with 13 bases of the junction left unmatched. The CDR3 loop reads CASSGPGQGARDEQFF. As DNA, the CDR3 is TGTGCCAGCAGCGGCCCGGGGCAGGGGGCTCGGGATGAGCAGTTCTTC.

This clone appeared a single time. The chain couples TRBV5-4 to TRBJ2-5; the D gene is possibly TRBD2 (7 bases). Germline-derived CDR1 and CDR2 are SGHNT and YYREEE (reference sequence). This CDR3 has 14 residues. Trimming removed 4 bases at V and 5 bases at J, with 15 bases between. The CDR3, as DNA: TGTGCCAGCAGCGGGGGAGGGGGTAGGGAGACCCAGTACTTC. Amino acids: CASSGGGGRETQYF.

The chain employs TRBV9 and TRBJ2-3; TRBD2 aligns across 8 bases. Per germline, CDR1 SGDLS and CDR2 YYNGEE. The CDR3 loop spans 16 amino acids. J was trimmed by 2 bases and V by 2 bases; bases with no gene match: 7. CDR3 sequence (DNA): TGTGCCAGCAGCGTTTCCGGGACTAGACTCACAGATACGCAGTATTTT. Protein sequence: CASSVSGTRLTDTQYF.

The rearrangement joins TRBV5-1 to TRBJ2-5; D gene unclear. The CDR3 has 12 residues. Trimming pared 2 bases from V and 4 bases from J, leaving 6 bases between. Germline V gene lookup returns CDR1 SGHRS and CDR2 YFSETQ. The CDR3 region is CASSLYGETQYF. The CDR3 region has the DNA TGCGCCAGCAGCTTATACGGAGAGACCCAGTACTTC.

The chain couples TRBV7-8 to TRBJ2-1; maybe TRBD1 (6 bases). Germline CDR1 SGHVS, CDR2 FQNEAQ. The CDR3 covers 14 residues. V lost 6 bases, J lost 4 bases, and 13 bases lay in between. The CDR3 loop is CASRSAGDYNEQFF. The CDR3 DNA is TGTGCCAGCAGGAGCGCAGGGGATTACAATGAGCAGTTCTTC.

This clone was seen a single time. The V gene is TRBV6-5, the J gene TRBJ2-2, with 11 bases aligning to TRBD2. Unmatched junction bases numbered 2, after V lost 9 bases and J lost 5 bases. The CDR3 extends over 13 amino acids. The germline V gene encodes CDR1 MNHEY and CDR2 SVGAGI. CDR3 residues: CASRLAGTGELFF. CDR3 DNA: TGTGCCAGTCGACTAGCGGGGACCGGGGAGCTGTTTTTT.